These 5 T cell receptor beta chains came from one sample sequenced in a study of blood T cell repertoires in COVID-19. Profiling relied on immunoSEQ multiplex PCR, and the TCRdb table lists in-frame clones only, not all of them. The table has roughly 250,000 clones, roughly 84% seen once. The specimen was peripheral blood. These receptors were taken from a person aged 70 to 85 with COVID-19, enrolled during active disease.

The chain combines TRBV28 with TRBJ1-5; the D gene is possibly TRBD1 (5 bases). Trimming left V 4 bases short and J 7 bases short, with 14 bases between. The CDR3 runs 14 residues. CDR1 is MDHEN and CDR2 is SYDVKM in the germline V gene. The CDR3 loop is CASSYPGGKQPQHF. CDR3 DNA: TGTGCCAGCAGTTACCCGGGGGGGAAGCAGCCCCAGCATTTT.

The V gene is TRBV28, the J gene TRBJ1-3; tentatively, D is TRBD1 (6 bases). Germline V gene lookup returns CDR1 MDHEN and CDR2 SYDVKM. The CDR3 length is 16 residues. Trimming pared 3 bases from V and 2 bases from J, leaving 14 bases between. CDR3 sequence reads: CASSLGQGIAGNTIYF. For the CDR3, the DNA is TGTGCCAGCAGTTTGGGGCAGGGGATCGCTGGAAACACCATATATTTT.

The rearrangement uses TRBV14 and TRBJ2-1; 7 bases agree with TRBD1. V gave up 6 bases and J gave up 3 bases; unmatched junction bases: 11. The CDR3 runs to 16 residues. CDR1 is SGHDN and CDR2 is FVKESK in the germline V gene. CDR3 loop: CASSYNPGQSYNEQFF. The CDR3 coding sequence is TGTGCCAGCAGTTACAACCCGGGACAGAGCTACAATGAGCAGTTCTTC.

The rearrangement joins TRBV6-1 to TRBJ1-6; 9 bases are a match to TRBD1. Germline values: CDR1 MNHNS, CDR2 SASEGT. The CDR3 consists of 16 residues. With 0 bases clipped from V and 5 bases from J, the junction kept 2 bases outside the gene matches. CDR3 DNA: TGTGCCAGCAGTGAAGCGTGGACAGGGGATAATTCACCCCTCCACTTT. Translation gives CASSEAWTGDNSPLHF.

The chain links TRBV12-3 or TRBV12-4 to TRBJ1-2, with D maybe TRBD1 (5 bases). This CDR3 has 13 amino acids. V lost 3 bases, J lost 8 bases, and 13 bases lay in between. CDR3 in amino acids: CASSLVGGEGYTF. CDR3 coding DNA: TGTGCCAGCAGTTTGGTGGGGGGGGAGGGCTACACCTTC.